A single sample gave rise to the 10 T cell receptor beta chains below, sequenced in a study of T cells in narcolepsy. Clones were sequenced by immunoSEQ multiplex PCR, and TCRdb holds only the in-frame ones, with some missing. The repertoire includes around 25,000 clones, roughly 80% of them detected once, and less than 0.75% sits in the top ten. Sequenced material: CD45RA- memory CD4+ T cells from PBMCs. These receptors originate from a human donor with narcolepsy.

The gene calls are TRBV7-3 and TRBJ1-1; D is undetermined. The germline V and J ends were trimmed by 0 bases and 1 base, with 6 bases remaining between them. Germline V gene lookup returns CDR1 SGHTA and CDR2 FQGTGA. This CDR3 is 14 amino acids long. The CDR3 loop is CASSLTGSNTEAFF. The CDR3 nucleotides are TGTGCCAGCAGCTTAACGGGGTCGAACACTGAAGCTTTCTTT.

This sequence joins TRBV28 and TRBJ1-4; no firm D call. CDR1 and CDR2 (germline): MDHEN, SYDVKM. The V gene lost 4 bases and the J gene lost 0 bases, with 12 bases spanning the gap. The length of the CDR3 is 16 residues. CDR3 residues: CASSSMAGATNEKLFF. CDR3 DNA: TGTGCCAGCAGTTCCATGGCGGGCGCAACTAATGAAAAACTGTTTTTT.

This chain uses TRBV29-1 with TRBJ2-1; D remains unclear. Germline values: CDR1 SQVTM, CDR2 ANQGSEA. Between the trimmed V and J ends, which lost 4 bases and 2 bases, there was a span of 6 bases. The length of the CDR3 is 12 residues. In DNA form, the CDR3 reads TGCAGCGTTGTTGGACCCTACAATGAGCAGTTCTTC. Translation: CSVVGPYNEQFF.

This clone came up a few times. The DNA of the CDR3 is TGTGCCAGCAGTTACGGGGCGGGGGGGCCCTACGAGCAGTACTTC. Translating it yields CASSYGAGGPYEQYF. The chain joins TRBV6-6 to TRBJ2-7; 9 positions agree with TRBD2. Per the germline V gene, CDR1 is MNHNY and CDR2 is SVGAGI (reference sequence). Trimming at V came to 2 bases and at J to 2 bases, leaving 4 bases not matched to a gene. The CDR3 runs to 15 residues.

V is TRBV11-2 and J is TRBJ2-1; no clear D gene. The CDR3 length is 13 residues. The germline V and J ends were trimmed by 4 bases and 4 bases, with 8 bases remaining between them. The germline V gene encodes CDR1 SGHAT and CDR2 FQNNGV. The CDR3: CASSSEMYNEQFF. In DNA form, the CDR3 reads TGTGCCAGCAGCTCGGAGATGTACAATGAGCAGTTCTTC.

The chain recombines TRBV5-1 with TRBJ2-7; D is undetermined. The germline gives CDR1 SGHRS, CDR2 YFSETQ. The CDR3 has 13 residues. Trimming stripped 3 bases from V and 7 bases from J, with 14 bases between. CDR3 nucleotide sequence: TGCGCCAGCAGCTCGGACCAGAGAAAGGAGCAGTACTTC. Its translation: CASSSDQRKEQYF.

The V gene is TRBV11-3, the J gene TRBJ2-2, with D unresolved. The CDR3 contains 14 residues. Germline CDR1 and CDR2: SGHNT and YENEEA. Trimming pared 6 bases from V and 1 base from J, leaving 9 bases between. The CDR3 DNA follows: TGTGCCAGCAGTTCCGACGGGAACACCGGGGAGCTGTTTTTT. Encoded protein: CASSSDGNTGELFF.

This clone has a single count. The CDR3: CSVGTGGLGKLFF. In DNA, the CDR3 is TGCAGCGTCGGGACAGGGGGCTTGGGGAAACTGTTTTTT. This chain uses TRBV29-1 with TRBJ1-4; TRBD1 matches at 12 bases. CDR1 is SQVTM and CDR2 is ANQGSEA in the germline V gene. V shed 6 bases, J shed 11 bases, and the junction held 7 bases outside the gene matches. CDR3 size: 13 residues.

In this sample, this clone turned up a few times. This chain links TRBV11-2 with TRBJ1-1, with D hard to call. Deletions cut 3 bases from V and 1 base from J, with 12 bases between. The germline V gene has CDR1 SGHAT and CDR2 FQNNGV. The CDR3 contains 15 residues. In DNA, the CDR3 is TGTGCCAGCAGCTTCAGTGCAGGACCGAACACTGAAGCTTTCTTT. This gives the protein CASSFSAGPNTEAFF.

The J gene is TRBJ1-3, the V gene TRBV30; no reliable D call. Per the germline V gene, CDR1 is GTSNPN and CDR2 is SVGIG (reference sequence). This CDR3 has 12 amino acids. V was shortened by 3 bases and J by 4 bases, with 7 bases between the two germline ends. CDR3 DNA sequence: TGTGCCTGGAGCATAGGGGGAAACACCATATATTTT. Translated, it gives CAWSIGGNTIYF. Based on the CDR3 plus reference TRBV30 and TRBJ1-3, the full variable domain is SQTIHQWPATLVQPVGSPLSLECTVEGTSNPNLYWYRQAAGRGLQLLFYSVGIGQISSEVPQNLSASRPQDRQFILSSKKLLLSDSGFYLCAWSIGGNTIYFGEGSWLTVV.